The present T cell receptor beta chain was sequenced within a study of regulatory T cells in long-lasting Graves disease. Study-wide results and limits: It is possible that accuracy was reduced by the small size of the sample. TCR diversity was lower in persistent Graves' patients than in newly diagnosed ones. The number of shared public clonotypes was higher in persistent patients (around 2,700) than new patients (966).

Arm-PCR with iRepertoire HTBI primers amplified the CDR3 regions for these TCR beta libraries. In TCRdb, the multiplex PCR reads were re-called with MiXCR into one record per CDR3 protein. The sample contains roughly 400,000 distinct CDR3 sequences, 21% of which appear only once. The V end was cut by 6 bases, the J end by 4 bases, with 16 bases between. Germline V lookup: CDR1 SQVTM, CDR2 ANQGSEA. CDR3 length: 13 residues. A remark on this clonotype: The antigen is unknown.

Time point here: persistent/refractory GD, antithyroid drugs over 5 years with positive TRAb. PBMCs provided the RNA from which the TCR library was made. This receptor was taken from a female donor with Graves disease. The source was peripheral blood mononuclear cells (PBMCs), collected when the disease was refractory, from a patient treated with antithyroid drugs. The chain links TRBV29-1 to TRBJ2-7; D possibly matches TRBD1 or TRBD2 (5 bases each). DNA for the CDR3: TGCAGCGTGGCCCGGGACCCGACTTACGAGCAGTACTTC. Its protein product is CSVARDPTYEQYF.